This TCR beta chain was found in a study of T cells expressing NK-cell markers. In the study overall: Among the eight sequenced donors, seven tested HCMV-seropositive and one tested seronegative. Study outcomes and limitations: The CD3+CD56-NKG2C+ fraction was also led by these clonotypes in several donors.

With UMIs, 5'RACE template switching was used to make TCR beta cDNA. TCRdb reworked the 5' RACE reads into one entry per CDR3 protein, no DNA. Its table records 90,000 to 130,000 distinct CDR3 sequences. Worth noting for this clonotype: The antigen is not known.

Germline V CDR1 and CDR2: SQVTM, ANQGSEA. The CDR3 loop spans 15 amino acids. The sequencing sample was made of blood T cells: a sorted CD56 or NKG2C T cell subset, CD4+ or CD8+ T cells, or bulk PBMC T cells (not recorded which). This TCR was sampled from a woman between 18 and 69 years old in good health. J is TRBJ2-1 and V is TRBV29-1; the TCRdb D gene call, TRBD2, has no DNA to confirm it. The CDR3 region is CSVVGLAAVYNEQFF.